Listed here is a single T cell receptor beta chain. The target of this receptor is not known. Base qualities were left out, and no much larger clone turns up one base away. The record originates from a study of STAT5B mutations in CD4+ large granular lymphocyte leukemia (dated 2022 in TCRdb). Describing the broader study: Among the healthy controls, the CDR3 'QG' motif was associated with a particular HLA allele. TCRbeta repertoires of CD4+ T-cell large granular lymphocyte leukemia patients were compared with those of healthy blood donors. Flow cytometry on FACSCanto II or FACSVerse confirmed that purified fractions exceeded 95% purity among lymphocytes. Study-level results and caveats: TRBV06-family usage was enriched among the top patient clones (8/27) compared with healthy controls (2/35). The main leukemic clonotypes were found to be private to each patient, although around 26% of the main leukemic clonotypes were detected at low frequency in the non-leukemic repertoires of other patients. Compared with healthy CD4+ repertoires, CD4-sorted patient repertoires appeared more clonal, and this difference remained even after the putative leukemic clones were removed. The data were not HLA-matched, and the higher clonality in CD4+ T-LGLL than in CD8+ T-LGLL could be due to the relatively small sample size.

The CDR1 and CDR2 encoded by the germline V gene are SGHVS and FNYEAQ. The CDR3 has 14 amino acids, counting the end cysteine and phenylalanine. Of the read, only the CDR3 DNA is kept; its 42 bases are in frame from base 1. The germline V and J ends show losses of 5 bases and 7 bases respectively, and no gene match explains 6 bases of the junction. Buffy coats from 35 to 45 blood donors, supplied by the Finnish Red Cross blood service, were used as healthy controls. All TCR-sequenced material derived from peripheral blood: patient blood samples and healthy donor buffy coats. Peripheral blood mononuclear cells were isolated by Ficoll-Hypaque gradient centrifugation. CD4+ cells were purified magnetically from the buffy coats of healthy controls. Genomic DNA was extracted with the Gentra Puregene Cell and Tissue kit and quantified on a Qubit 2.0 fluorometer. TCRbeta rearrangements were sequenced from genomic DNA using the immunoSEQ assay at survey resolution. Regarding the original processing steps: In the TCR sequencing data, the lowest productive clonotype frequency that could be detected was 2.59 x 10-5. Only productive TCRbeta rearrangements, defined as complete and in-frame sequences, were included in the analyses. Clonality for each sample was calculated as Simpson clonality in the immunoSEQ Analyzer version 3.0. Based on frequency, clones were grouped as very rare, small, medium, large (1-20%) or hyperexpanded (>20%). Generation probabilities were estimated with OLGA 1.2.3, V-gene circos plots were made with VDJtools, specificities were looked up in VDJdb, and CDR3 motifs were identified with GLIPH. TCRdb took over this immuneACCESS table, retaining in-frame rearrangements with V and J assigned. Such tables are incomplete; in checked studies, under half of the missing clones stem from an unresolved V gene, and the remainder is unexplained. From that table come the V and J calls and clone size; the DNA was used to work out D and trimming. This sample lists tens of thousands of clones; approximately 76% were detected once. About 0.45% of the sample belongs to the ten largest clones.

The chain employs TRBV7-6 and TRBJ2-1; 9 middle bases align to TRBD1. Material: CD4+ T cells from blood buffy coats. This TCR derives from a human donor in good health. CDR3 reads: CASSQGTGMNEQFF. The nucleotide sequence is TGTGCCAGCAGCCAAGGGACAGGGATGAATGAGCAGTTCTTC.